Listed below are T cell receptor beta chains from one sample, sequenced in a study of spatial heterogeneity in lung cancer. TCRdb fed the 5' RACE reads into MiXCR, producing one record per CDR3 protein. The data show more than 7,000 distinct CDR3 sequences, roughly 8.4% seen once. The sequencing used lung tumor tissue, collected at surgery. These receptors originate from a male donor with early-stage non-small cell lung cancer. The CDR3 runs from the conserved cysteine through the conserved F or W. The D gene is left open where the match is weak. Some rows mark clone size as missing; the rest say once, few, many or name a class of expanded clone.

TRBD2	TRBV7-9	TRBJ2-5	few	CASSQGLADQETQYF	TGTGCCAGCAGTCAGGGACTAGCGGACCAAGAGACCCAGTACTTC
-	TRBV7-3	TRBJ2-5	medium-sized	CASSPGQQETQYF	TGTGCCAGCAGCCCAGGACAGCAAGAGACCCAGTACTTC
-	TRBV29-1	TRBJ2-4	many	CSVLQGGSIQYF	TGCAGCGTCCTTCAGGGGGGCTCCATTCAGTACTTC
-	TRBV5-1	TRBJ2-6	many	CASSSGDSSGANVLTF	TGCGCCAGCAGCTCAGGGGATAGCTCTGGGGCCAACGTCCTGACTTTC
TRBD2	TRBV12-3/TRBV12-4	TRBJ2-7	many	CASSRTSGIYEQYF	TGTGCCAGCAGTCGGACTAGCGGGATCTACGAGCAGTACTTC
TRBD2	TRBV24-1	TRBJ2-5	many	CATSDPLAGGKETQYF	TGTGCCACCAGTGATCCACTAGCGGGGGGTAAAGAGACCCAGTACTTC
-	TRBV25-1	TRBJ2-1	many	CASSEYPTVSEQFF	TGTGCCAGCAGTGAATACCCCACGGTTAGTGAGCAGTTCTTC
-	TRBV20-1	TRBJ1-6	many	CSARTSGSYNSPLHF	TGCAGTGCTAGGACTTCGGGGTCCTATAATTCACCCCTCCACTTT
TRBD1	TRBV10-3	TRBJ2-5	many	CAISRGTGQETQYF	TGTGCCATCAGCCGAGGGACAGGGCAAGAGACCCAGTACTTC
TRBD1	TRBV20-1	TRBJ2-1	many	CSATHRGFSYNEQFF	TGCAGTGCTACCCACAGGGGATTCTCCTACAATGAGCAGTTCTTC
TRBD2	TRBV18	TRBJ2-3	many	CASSPTLAGPFSTDTQYF	TGTGCCAGCTCACCAACACTAGCGGGCCCCTTTAGCACAGATACGCAGTATTTT
-	TRBV28	TRBJ1-5	-	CASSLQGYQPQRF	TGTGCCAGCAGTTTACAGGGTTATCAGCCCCAGCGTTTT
-	TRBV7-2	TRBJ2-2	large	CASSLVLADTGELFF	TGTGCCAGCAGCTTAGTGCTAGCAGACACCGGGGAGCTGTTTTTT
-	TRBV7-3	TRBJ2-3	many	CASSPSTDTQYF	TGTGCCAGCAGCCCCTCCACAGATACGCAGTATTTT
TRBD1	TRBV10-3	TRBJ1-2	-	CAISERTGNYGYTF	TGTGCCATCAGTGAGCGGACAGGGAATTATGGCTACACCTTC
-	TRBV18	TRBJ2-1	many	CASSPKPETRDNEQFF	TGTGCCAGCTCACCGAAACCGGAGACTAGAGACAATGAGCAGTTCTTC
-	TRBV7-2	TRBJ2-3	few	CASSLVGGNTDTQYF	TGTGCCAGCAGCTTAGTTGGTGGGAACACAGATACGCAGTATTTT
-	TRBV6-2/TRBV6-3	TRBJ2-7	medium-sized	CASVYGAPLYEQYF	TGTGCCAGCGTCTACGGAGCCCCGCTCTACGAGCAGTACTTC
-	TRBV7-8	TRBJ1-3	medium-sized	CATVSGNTIYF	TGTGCCACCGTGTCGGGAAACACCATATATTTT
-	TRBV9	TRBJ1-5	medium-sized	CASSVGQGGQPQHF	TGTGCCAGCAGCGTAGGGCAGGGTGGACAGCCCCAGCATTTT
-	TRBV6-6	TRBJ2-3	many	CASSYSASGQRTDTQYF	TGTGCCAGCAGTTACTCTGCTAGCGGACAGAGGACAGATACGCAGTATTTT
TRBD2	TRBV7-2	TRBJ2-3	few	CASSPAGGRATQYF	TGTGCCAGCAGCCCAGCGGGGGGGCGCGCTACGCAGTATTTT
TRBD2	TRBV3-1	TRBJ2-3	many	CASSQEAGGGTDTQYF	TGTGCCAGCAGCCAAGAAGCGGGGGGAGGTACAGATACGCAGTATTTT
-	TRBV3-1	TRBJ2-7	many	CASSSSTSSYEQYF	TGTGCCAGCAGCTCGTCGACAAGCTCCTACGAGCAGTACTTC
-	TRBV12-3/TRBV12-4	TRBJ2-3	many	CASQPSAGLKDTQYF	TGTGCCAGCCAACCCTCGGCAGGGTTGAAAGATACGCAGTATTTT
-	TRBV28	TRBJ1-2	many	CASSPQAVGYGYTF	TGTGCCAGCAGTCCCCAGGCAGTCGGCTATGGCTACACCTTC
TRBD1	TRBV10-2	TRBJ1-5	many	CASTDRAGQPQHF	TGCGCCAGCACCGACAGGGCGGGACAGCCCCAGCATTTT
-	TRBV5-1	TRBJ1-5	many	CASSPDTGDQPQHF	TGCGCCAGCAGCCCAGATACGGGGGATCAGCCCCAGCATTTT
-	TRBV16	TRBJ2-7	few	CASSQSRRYEQYF	TGTGCCAGCAGCCAATCGAGGCGGTACGAGCAGTACTTC
-	TRBV6-1	TRBJ1-5	few	CASSELQGAGGQPQHF	TGTGCCAGCAGTGAACTACAGGGTGCCGGGGGACAGCCCCAGCATTTT
-	TRBV27	TRBJ1-2	many	CASSLGGDGYTF	TGTGCCAGCAGTTTGGGCGGGGATGGCTACACCTTC
-	TRBV12-3/TRBV12-4	TRBJ2-1	-	CASSLNEQFF	TGTGCCAGCAGTTTGAATGAGCAGTTCTTC